Listed below are T cell receptor beta chains from one sample, sequenced in a study of T cell repertoires in cytomegalovirus infection. TCRdb passed the reads through MiXCR, listing each CDR3 protein once. Of around 300,000 distinct CDR3 sequences listed, roughly 9.5% were seen once; the top ten hold about 4.5%. The sequencing sample was made of PBMCs. All receptors come from a human donor in good health (CMV status not recorded). Some clones in this sample may be carry-over from other donors' samples. Both conserved end residues are trimmed from each CDR3.

TRBV4-2,TRBJ1-3,ASSHPGGGNTIY
TRBV20-1,TRBJ1-6,SVGSDIFYH
TRBV11-2,TRBJ2-3,ASSLWAGSDTQY
TRBV7-3,TRBJ2-2,ASSLTSRRRHMNTGELF
TRBV6-5,TRBJ2-1,ASSYGGAPYNEQF
TRBV11-3,TRBJ1-1,ASSSHATEAF
TRBV5-4,TRBJ2-7,ASSKGLAGTYEQY
TRBV4-3,TRBJ2-2,ASSQDLRDREDTGELF
TRBV7-2,TRBJ2-3,ASRLGSSGGDTQY
TRBV28,TRBJ1-5,ASSRLRGDGNQPQH
TRBV7-3,TRBJ2-1,ASSLGAGNSYNEQF
TRBV12-3/TRBV12-4,TRBJ1-5,ASSLTAGNQPQH
TRBV19,TRBJ1-5,ASSFLRTGRSNQPQH
TRBV19,TRBJ1-4,ATRDRGEVNEKLF
TRBV7-2,TRBJ1-1,ASSSNVNTEAF
TRBV11-2,TRBJ2-3,ASSLNEVTRY